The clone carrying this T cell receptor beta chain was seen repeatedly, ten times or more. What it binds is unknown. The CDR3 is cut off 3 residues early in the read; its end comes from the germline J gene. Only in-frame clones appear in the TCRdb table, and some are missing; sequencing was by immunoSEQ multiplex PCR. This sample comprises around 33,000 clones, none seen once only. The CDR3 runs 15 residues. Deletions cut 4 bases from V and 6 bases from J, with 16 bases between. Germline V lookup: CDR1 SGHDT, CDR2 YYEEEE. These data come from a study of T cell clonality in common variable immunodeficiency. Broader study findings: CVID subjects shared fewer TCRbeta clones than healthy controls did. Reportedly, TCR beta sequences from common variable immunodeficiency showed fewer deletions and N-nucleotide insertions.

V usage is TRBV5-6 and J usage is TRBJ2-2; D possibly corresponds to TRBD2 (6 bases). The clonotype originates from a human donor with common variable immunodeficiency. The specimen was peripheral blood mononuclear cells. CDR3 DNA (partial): TGTGCCAGCAGCGTGAGACTAGTTAGCGCCGGGGAG. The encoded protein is CASSVRLVSAGE. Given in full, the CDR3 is CASSVRLVSAGELFF.